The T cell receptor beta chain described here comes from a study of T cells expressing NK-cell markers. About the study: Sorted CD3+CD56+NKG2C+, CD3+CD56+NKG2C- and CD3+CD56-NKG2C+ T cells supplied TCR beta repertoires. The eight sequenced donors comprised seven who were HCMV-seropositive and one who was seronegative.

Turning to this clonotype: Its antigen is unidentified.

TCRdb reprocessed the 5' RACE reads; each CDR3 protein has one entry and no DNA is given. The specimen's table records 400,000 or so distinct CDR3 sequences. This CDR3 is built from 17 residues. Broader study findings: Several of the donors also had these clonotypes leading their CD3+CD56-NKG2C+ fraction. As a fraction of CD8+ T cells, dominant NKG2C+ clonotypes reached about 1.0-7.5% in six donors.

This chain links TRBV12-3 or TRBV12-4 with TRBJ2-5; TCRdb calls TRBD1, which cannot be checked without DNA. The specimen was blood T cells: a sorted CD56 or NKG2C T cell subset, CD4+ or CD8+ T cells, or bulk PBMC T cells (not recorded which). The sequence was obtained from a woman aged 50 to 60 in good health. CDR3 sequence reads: CASSIESGTGGEETQYF.